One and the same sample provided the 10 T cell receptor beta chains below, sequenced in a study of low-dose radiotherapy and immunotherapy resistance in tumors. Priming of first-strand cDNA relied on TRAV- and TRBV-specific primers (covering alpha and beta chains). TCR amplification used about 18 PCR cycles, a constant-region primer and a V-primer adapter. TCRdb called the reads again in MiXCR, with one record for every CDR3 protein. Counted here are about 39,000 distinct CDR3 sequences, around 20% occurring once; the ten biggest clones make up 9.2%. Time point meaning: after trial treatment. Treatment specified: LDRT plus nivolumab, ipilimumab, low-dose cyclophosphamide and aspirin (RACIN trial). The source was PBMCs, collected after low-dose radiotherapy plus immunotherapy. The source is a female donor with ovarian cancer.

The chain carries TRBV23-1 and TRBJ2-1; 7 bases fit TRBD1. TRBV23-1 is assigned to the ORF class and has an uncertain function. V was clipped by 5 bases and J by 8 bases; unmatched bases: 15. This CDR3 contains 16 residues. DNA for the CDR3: TGCGCCAGCAGTTCGCCCGGGACAGTGGGTGGGTATGAGCAGTTCTTC. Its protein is CASSSPGTVGGYEQFF.

The chain's CDR3 is CASSQDGLLADTQYF. The CDR3 DNA reads TGTGCCAGCAGCCAAGATGGACTATTGGCAGATACGCAGTATTTT. The chain links TRBV4-2 to TRBJ2-3; weak D call: TRBD2 (6 bases). V shed 0 bases and J shed 4 bases, with 11 bases lying between them. The germline CDR1 and CDR2 sequences are LGHNA and YNFKEQ. The CDR3 is 15 amino acids.

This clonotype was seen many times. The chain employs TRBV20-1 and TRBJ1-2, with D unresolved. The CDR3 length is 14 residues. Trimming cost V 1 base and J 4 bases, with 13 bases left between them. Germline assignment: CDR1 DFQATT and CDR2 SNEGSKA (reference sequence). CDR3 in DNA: TGCAGTGCTAGAGGAGAGACCGTCTCCTATGGCTACACCTTC. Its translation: CSARGETVSYGYTF.

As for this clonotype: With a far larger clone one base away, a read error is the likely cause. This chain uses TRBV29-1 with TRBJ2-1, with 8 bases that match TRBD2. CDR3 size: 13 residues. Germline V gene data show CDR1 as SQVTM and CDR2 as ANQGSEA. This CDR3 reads CSVREGRAYEQSF. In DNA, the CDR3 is TGCAGCGTCCGGGAGGGACGGGCCTACGAGCAGTCCTTC.

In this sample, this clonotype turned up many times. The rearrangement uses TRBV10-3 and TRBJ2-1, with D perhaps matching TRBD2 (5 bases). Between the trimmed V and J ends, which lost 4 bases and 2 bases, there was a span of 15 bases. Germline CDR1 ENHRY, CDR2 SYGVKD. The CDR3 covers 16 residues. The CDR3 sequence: CAISGYDGVAYNEQFF. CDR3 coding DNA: TGTGCCATCAGTGGATATGACGGGGTGGCCTACAATGAGCAGTTCTTC.

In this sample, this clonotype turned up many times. CDR3 protein: CASSRTGWETQYF. The CDR3 DNA sequence: TGTGCCAGCAGTAGGACAGGGTGGGAGACCCAGTACTTC. The rearrangement links TRBV28 to TRBJ2-5; 8 bases match TRBD1. The length of the CDR3 is 13 residues. CDR1 is MDHEN and CDR2 is SYDVKM in the germline V gene. V lost 5 bases to trimming and J lost 5 bases; unmatched junction nucleotides: 4.

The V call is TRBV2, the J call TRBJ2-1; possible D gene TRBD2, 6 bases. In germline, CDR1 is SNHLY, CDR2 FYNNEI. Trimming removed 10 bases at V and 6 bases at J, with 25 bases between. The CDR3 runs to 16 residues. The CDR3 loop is CAISGDGSDVGNEQFF. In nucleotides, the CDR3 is TGTGCCATCTCGGGCGACGGGAGCGATGTAGGCAATGAGCAGTTCTTC.

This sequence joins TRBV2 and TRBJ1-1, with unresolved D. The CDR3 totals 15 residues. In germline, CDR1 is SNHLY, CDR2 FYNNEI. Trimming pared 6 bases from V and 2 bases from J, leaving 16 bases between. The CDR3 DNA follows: TGTGCCAGCAGGGCCGGGTCAGAGACCAACACTGAAGCTTTCTTT. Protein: CASRAGSETNTEAFF. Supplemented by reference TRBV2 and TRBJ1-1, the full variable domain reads EPEVTQTPSHQVTQMGQEVILRCVPISNHLYFYWYRQILGQKVEFLVSFYNNEISEKSEIFDDQFSVERPDGSNFTLKIRSTKLEDSAMYFCASRAGSETNTEAFFGQGTRLTVV.

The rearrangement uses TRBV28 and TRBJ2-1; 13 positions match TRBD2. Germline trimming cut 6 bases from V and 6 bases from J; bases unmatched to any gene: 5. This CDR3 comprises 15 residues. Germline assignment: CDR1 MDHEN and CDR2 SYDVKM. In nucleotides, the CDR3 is TGTGCCAGCAGAGCGGGACTAGCGGGAATCAATGAGCAGTTCTTC. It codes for CASRAGLAGINEQFF.

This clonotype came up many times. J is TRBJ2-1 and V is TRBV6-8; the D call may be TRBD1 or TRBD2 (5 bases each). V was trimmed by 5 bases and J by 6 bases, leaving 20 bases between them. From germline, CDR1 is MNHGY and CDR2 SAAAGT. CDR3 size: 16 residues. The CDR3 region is CASSAWAGTPFNEQFF. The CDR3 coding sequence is TGTGCCAGCAGTGCCTGGGCCGGGACCCCCTTCAATGAGCAGTTCTTC.